The 20 T cell receptor beta chains in this list originate from one sample, sequenced in a study of human T cells and chemical hapten exposure. TCRdb reprocessed the RACE reads with MiXCR, giving one entry per CDR3 protein. The sample records 300,000 to 450,000 distinct CDR3 sequences, 4.8% being singletons. Time point reported: patch test 1, 2 weeks after DPC sensitization. As for treatment: therapeutic diphenylcyclopropenone sensitization with weekly scalp DPC. Sequences were derived from whole blood, sampled in connection with sensitization to the hapten diphenylcyclopropenone (DPC). Every receptor here comes from a woman in her forties or fifties with alopecia areata. Some clones in this sample may be carry-over from other donors' samples.

The V and J genes are TRBV5-1 and TRBJ2-7, with D maybe TRBD2 (5 bases). Germline loops: CDR1 SGHRS, CDR2 YFSETQ. This CDR3 is 14 amino acids long. V was pared by 3 bases and J by 5 bases, with 15 bases between. The CDR3 protein is CASSSLPGLNEQYF. DNA of the CDR3: TGCGCCAGCAGCTCCCTCCCGGGATTGAACGAGCAGTACTTC.

This clonotype turned up a few times. This chain connects TRBV29-1 to TRBJ1-5; D remains unclear. The CDR3 runs to 13 residues. V lost 6 bases, J lost 2 bases, and 11 bases lay in between. Germline V CDR1 and CDR2: SQVTM, ANQGSEA. The CDR3 region has the DNA TGCAGCGTCCTCTATGAAGGCAATCAGCCCCAGCATTTT. It yields the protein CSVLYEGNQPQHF.

As concerns this clonotype: It may be a read error: a sequence one base away is much more abundant. The missing conserved phenylalanine or tryptophan at the end of this CDR3 makes a read error likely. The chain has TRBV27 and TRBJ1-1; D might be TRBD1 (6 bases). The germline CDR1 and CDR2 sequences are MNHEY and SMNVEV (reference sequence). The CDR3 consists of 15 residues. Trimming pared 6 bases from V and 1 base from J, leaving 15 bases between. CDR3 coding DNA: TGTGCCAGCAGATGGTACAGGGAATCGAACACTGAAGCTTTCTTA. It codes for CASRWYRESNTEAFL.

This clonotype was observed at least ten times. The CDR3, as DNA: TGTGCCAGCAGCACAGGGGGCGCAGTCTATGGCTACACCTTC. Its protein product is CASSTGGAVYGYTF. V is TRBV12-3 or TRBV12-4 and J is TRBJ1-2, with 9 bases fitting TRBD1. V dropped 6 bases and J dropped 4; count of bases not matched to a gene: 6. The CDR3 is made up of 14 amino acids.

This clonotype showed up many times. Germline is not matched at one junction end, which may reflect a read error. The chain uses TRBV5-6 and TRBJ1-3, with D unclear. The CDR3 contains 12 residues. Germline CDR1 is SGHDT and CDR2 is YYEEEE. This CDR3 is CASSRRPGPLHF. The CDR3 nucleotides are TGTGCCAGCAGCCGTCGACCGGGCCCATTACATTTT.

This clonotype was seen at least ten times. V is TRBV7-9 and J is TRBJ1-1; weak D call: TRBD1 (5 bases). The germline CDR1 and CDR2 sequences are SEHNR and FQNEAQ (reference sequence). The V end was cut by 4 bases, the J end by 4 bases, with 10 bases between. This CDR3 has 13 residues. CDR3 bases: TGTGCCAGCAGCTGGCGGGACCTCACTGAAGCTTTCTTT. Protein: CASSWRDLTEAFF.

This clonotype was picked up many times. The rearrangement uses TRBV12-3 or TRBV12-4 and TRBJ1-2; no clear D gene. The V end was cut by 3 bases, the J end by 8 bases, with 10 bases between. CDR3 length: 12 amino acids. In DNA, the CDR3 is TGTGCCAGCAGTTTCTACACGGGAGGCTACACCTTC. Its protein is CASSFYTGGYTF.

This clonotype was counted between two and nine times. J is TRBJ2-7 and V is TRBV29-1, with 8 bases lining up with TRBD1. CDR3 size: 12 residues. The V and J ends lost 5 bases and 9 bases, in that order; junction bases with no gene match: 9. CDR1 is SQVTM and CDR2 is ANQGSEA in the germline V gene. CDR3 sequence: CSVPTGDGGQYF. The CDR3 nucleotides read TGCAGCGTTCCGACAGGGGATGGTGGGCAGTACTTC.

This clonotype showed up many times. This chain connects TRBV9 to TRBJ1-5; unclear D gene. Germline CDR1 reads SGDLS; CDR2 reads YYNGEE. Trimming took 0 bases from V and 9 from J, leaving 7 bases between them. The CDR3 covers 12 residues. The CDR3 DNA is TGTGCCAGCAGCGTAGCGAACGGGCCCCAGCATTTT. Amino acid sequence: CASSVANGPQHF.

The sample holds a few counts of this clonotype. The J gene is TRBJ2-3, the V gene TRBV5-4; 7 positions agree with TRBD2. V dropped 4 bases and J dropped 1; count of bases not matched to a gene: 9. The CDR3 is 16 amino acids. Germline loops: CDR1 SGHNT, CDR2 YYREEE (reference sequence). This CDR3 is CASSPVASGGTDTQYF. Here the CDR3 DNA reads TGTGCCAGCAGCCCGGTTGCTAGCGGAGGCACAGATACGCAGTATTTT.

V usage is TRBV27 and J usage is TRBJ1-2; D is unresolved. This CDR3 contains 16 residues. CDR1 MNHEY and CDR2 SMNVEV come from the germline V gene (reference sequence). Trimming shortened V by 5 bases and J by 2 bases, and 18 bases separated the two germline ends. The CDR3 nucleotides read TGTGCCAGCAGTCCGACAAGCGTCGTCCCAAACTATGGCTACACCTTC. This translates into CASSPTSVVPNYGYTF.

The chain combines TRBV30 with TRBJ2-4; 10 nucleotides align to TRBD2. The length of the CDR3 is 16 residues. Germline CDR1 and CDR2: GTSNPN and SVGIG (reference sequence). Trimming took 1 base from V and 2 from J; bases not matched to a gene: 5. CDR3: CAWSGTSGYSKNIQYF. The DNA of the CDR3 is TGTGCCTGGAGTGGGACTAGCGGATATTCCAAAAACATTCAGTACTTC.

The chain links TRBV19 to TRBJ2-3; 13 bases fit TRBD2. This CDR3 has 15 amino acids. Germline V gene sequence: CDR1 LNHDA, CDR2 SQIVND (reference sequence). Trimming took 7 bases from V and 3 from J; bases not matched to a gene: 4. In nucleotides, the CDR3 is TGTGCCAGTACGCAGGGACTAGCGGGGACAGATACGCAGTATTTT. Its protein product is CASTQGLAGTDTQYF.

The chain combines TRBV4-3 with TRBJ1-5, with D possibly TRBD1 on 6 matching bases. CDR3 length: 15 residues. Between the trimmed V and J ends, which lost 1 base and 7 bases, there was a span of 14 bases. Germline lookup yields CDR1 LGHNA and CDR2 YSLEER. CDR3 sequence reads: CASSQGQAQGQPQHF. The CDR3 region has the DNA TGCGCCAGCAGCCAAGGGCAGGCGCAGGGGCAGCCCCAGCATTTT.

The J gene is TRBJ1-2, the V gene TRBV6-5; D perhaps matches TRBD1 (6 bases). The CDR3 extends over 13 amino acids. Germline V lookup: CDR1 MNHEY, CDR2 SVGAGI. V lost 6 bases to trimming and J lost 1 base, with 9 bases between them. The CDR3 loop is CASRTGLNYGYTF. The CDR3 DNA is TGTGCCAGCAGAACAGGGCTTAACTATGGCTACACCTTC.

This clonotype was seen repeatedly, ten times or more. V gene TRBV3-1 combines with J gene TRBJ2-4; 9 bases map to TRBD2. The V gene end was trimmed by 3 bases and the J gene end by 8 bases; junction bases not matched to a gene: 5. From germline, CDR1 is LGHDT and CDR2 YNNKEL (reference sequence). The CDR3 has 14 amino acids. CDR3 loop: CASSQLAGEDIQYF. In DNA, the CDR3 is TGTGCCAGCAGCCAGTTAGCGGGGGAGGACATTCAGTACTTC. Supplemented by reference TRBV3-1 and TRBJ2-4, the full variable domain reads DTAVSQTPKYLVTQMGNDKSIKCEQNLGHDTMYWYKQDSKKFLKIMFSYNNKELIINETVPNRFSPKSPDKAHLNLHINSLELGDSAVYFCASSQLAGEDIQYFGAGTRLSVL.

This clonotype was observed at least ten times. For the CDR3, the DNA is TGTGCCAGCAGTCGGGCCCTACGATTAATGAACACTGAAGCTTTCTTT. Its translation is CASSRALRLMNTEAFF. The chain combines TRBV6-5 with TRBJ1-1, with D unclear. Germline V gene data show CDR1 as MNHEY and CDR2 as SVGAGI. The CDR3 is made up of 16 amino acids. Trimming removed 5 bases at V and 0 bases at J, with 16 bases between.

This clonotype was seen ten or more times. The chain combines TRBV7-2 with TRBJ1-4; no clear D. This CDR3 spans 14 amino acids. The germline V gene encodes CDR1 SGHTA and CDR2 FQGNSA. Trimming took 3 bases from V and 4 from J, leaving 9 bases between them. As DNA, the CDR3 is TGTGCCAGCAGCTTTCTCGGAGATAATGAAAAACTGTTTTTT. This encodes CASSFLGDNEKLFF.

This clonotype was detected ten times or more. The genes are TRBV24-1 and TRBJ1-1; D is undetermined. Per the germline V gene, CDR1 is KGHDR and CDR2 is SFDVKD. The CDR3 length is 14 residues. The V gene lost 5 bases and the J gene lost 2 bases, with 11 bases spanning the gap. The CDR3 loop is CATSATRINTEAFF. DNA of the CDR3: TGTGCCACCAGTGCTACGCGTATCAACACTGAAGCTTTCTTT.

The rearrangement joins TRBV28 to TRBJ1-4, with D tentatively TRBD1 (5 bases). Trimming removed 7 bases at V and 4 bases at J, with 10 bases between. CDR1 is MDHEN and CDR2 is SYDVKM in the germline V gene. The CDR3 has 13 amino acids. The CDR3 sequence: CASTSRGNEKLFF. Written as DNA, the CDR3 is TGTGCCAGCACCTCGAGGGGTAATGAAAAACTGTTTTTT.